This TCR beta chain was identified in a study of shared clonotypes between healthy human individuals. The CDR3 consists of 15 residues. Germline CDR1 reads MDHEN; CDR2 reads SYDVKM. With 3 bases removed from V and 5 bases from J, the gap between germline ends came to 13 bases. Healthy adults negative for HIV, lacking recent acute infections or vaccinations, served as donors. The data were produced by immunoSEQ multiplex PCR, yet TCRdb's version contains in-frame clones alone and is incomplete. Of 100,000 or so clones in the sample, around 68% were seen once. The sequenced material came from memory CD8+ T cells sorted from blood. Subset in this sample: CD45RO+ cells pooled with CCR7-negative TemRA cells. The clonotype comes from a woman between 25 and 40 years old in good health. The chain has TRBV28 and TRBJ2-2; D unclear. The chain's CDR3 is CASSLVAAVTGELFF. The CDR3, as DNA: TGTGCCAGCAGTTTGGTTGCGGCCGTAACCGGGGAGCTGTTTTTT.